This T cell receptor beta chain was retrieved from a study of radiotherapy plus CTLA-4 blockade in lung cancer. Patients in the study, people with chemo-refractory metastatic non-small-cell lung cancer, received focal radiation plus ipilimumab CTLA-4 blockade. Comments on this clone: Antigen: not known.

TCRdb's copy holds only in-frame clones and misses some; the assay was immunoSEQ multiplex PCR. The table lists approximately 85,000 clones, around 86% of them singletons. Broader study findings: TCR clones originating in tumors grew in number in blood after radiotherapy plus ipilimumab. Early blood T cell clone dynamics reportedly forecast response best, with interferon-beta.

V dropped 1 base and J dropped 7; count of bases not matched to a gene: 7. This CDR3 comprises 16 residues. The germline gives CDR1 KGHSH, CDR2 LQKENI. The V gene is TRBV18, the J gene TRBJ1-5; 10 bases fit TRBD1. The starting material was peripheral blood, obtained from a patient treated with radiotherapy plus ipilimumab. The origin of this receptor is a human donor with non-small cell lung cancer who had a partial response to radiotherapy plus ipilimumab. The CDR3 loop reads CASSPLGTGDRQPQHF. CDR3 nucleotide sequence: TGTGCCAGCTCACCACTTGGGACAGGGGATAGGCAGCCCCAGCATTTT. Using reference TRBV18 and TRBJ1-5 for the parts outside the CDR3, the full variable domain is NAGVMQNPRHLVRRRGQEARLRCSPMKGHSHVYWYRQLPEEGLKFMVYLQKENIIDESGMPKERFSAEFPKEGPSILRIQQVVRGDSAAYFCASSPLGTGDRQPQHFGDGTRLSIL.